In its sample, the clone carrying this T cell receptor beta chain was seen a few times. These data originate in a study of spatial heterogeneity in lung cancer. The CDR3 extends over 15 amino acids. In germline, CDR1 is SGHTA, CDR2 FQGNSA. Trimming pared 1 base from V and 1 base from J, leaving 8 bases between. Individual TCR cDNA molecules each bore their own unique molecular identifier. TCRdb reprocessed the 5' RACE reads with MiXCR, giving one entry per CDR3 protein. The sample lists about 92,000 distinct CDR3 sequences; over 9.5% were seen once. Indicated time point: sample taken at primary tumor resection. There were some 70 donors, all of them untreated patients with early-stage non-small cell lung cancer. Researchers sequenced whole RNA taken from tumor, nontumor lung or frozen PBMC without sorting.

V is TRBV7-2 and J is TRBJ2-1; TRBD1 might be the D (5 bases). Sequenced material: PBMCs, taken at surgery. This TCR came from a male donor with early-stage non-small cell lung cancer. The CDR3 sequence is CASSLEGFSYNEQFF. CDR3 in DNA: TGTGCCAGCAGCTTAGAGGGGTTTTCCTACAATGAGCAGTTCTTC.